Listed below are T cell receptor beta chains from one sample, sequenced in a study of cytomegalovirus exposure and HLA in healthy donors. Assay: immunoSEQ multiplex PCR; the TCRdb copy retains only in-frame clones and omits some. This table has approximately 91,000 clones, around 70% appearing once. Sequencing was carried out using PBMCs. These receptors were obtained from a female donor in good health and CMV-seronegative. Both conserved end residues are part of each CDR3. D genes are given only for firm matches. Only some rows state a clone size, as once, few, many or a class for expanded clones.

TRBJ1-5	.	TRBV6-5	.	TGTGCCAGCAGTTACTCGAGAGTAAATCAGCCCCAGCATTTT	CASSYSRVNQPQHF
TRBJ2-7	TRBD1	TRBV15	.	TGTGCCACCAGCAGGGACAGGGGCTCCTACGAGCAGTACTTC	CATSRDRGSYEQYF
TRBJ2-3	TRBD1	TRBV6-1	.	TGTGCCAGCAGTCAAGGACAGGGGAGGTCAGATACGCAGTATTTT	CASSQGQGRSDTQYF
TRBJ2-7	.	TRBV19	.	TGTGCCAGTAGTACAGGGCACGAGCAGTACTTC	CASSTGHEQYF
TRBJ1-1	.	TRBV7-9	.	TGTGCCAGCAGCTTACCGGACAGAAACACTGAAGCTTTCTTT	CASSLPDRNTEAFF
TRBJ2-7	.	TRBV30	.	TGTGCCTGGAGTGATGACAGGGGAGGGGGCTCCTACGAGCAGTACTTC	CAWSDDRGGGSYEQYF
TRBJ2-5	TRBD2	TRBV27	few	TGTGCCAGCAGAGGACTAGCGGGGGGGTACCAAGAGACCCAGTACTTC	CASRGLAGGYQETQYF
TRBJ1-3	.	TRBV10-3	.	TGTGCCATCAGTGAGTCTTACGGGGGTGGTGGAAACACCATATATTTT	CAISESYGGGGNTIYF
TRBJ2-2	.	TRBV29-1	once	TGCAGCGTTGATGAGGAGGGGAACACCGGGGAGCTGTTTTTT	CSVDEEGNTGELFF
TRBJ2-7	.	TRBV5-4	few	TGTGCCAGCGGGAGGCCCTACGAGCAGTACTTC	CASGRPYEQYF
TRBJ1-2	TRBD1	TRBV10-3	.	TGTGCCATCAGCCTCGCAGGGGGTGCCGTTAGGAGCTACACCTTC	CAISLAGGAVRSYTF
TRBJ2-3	TRBD1	TRBV10-1	.	TGCGCCAGCAGTCCCTCCGGGACAGCTGGAGATACGCAGTATTTT	CASSPSGTAGDTQYF
TRBJ2-1	.	TRBV9	.	TGTGCCAGCAGCGTCGACCGGGACTACAATGAGCAGTTCTTC	CASSVDRDYNEQFF
TRBJ2-7	.	TRBV30	.	TGTGCCTGTACCAGGGAATGGTTTAATGAGCAGTACTTC	CACTREWFNEQYF
TRBJ2-1	TRBD2	TRBV7-9	.	TGTTCCAGCAGCCCTAGCGGGAGCTCCTACAATGAGCAGTTCTTC	CSSSPSGSSYNEQFF
TRBJ1-5	.	TRBV6-6	.	TGTGCCAGCAAGAACCGAGATGGCAGACTTTTCCATCCCCAGCATTTT	CASKNRDGRLFHPQHF
TRBJ2-7	.	TRBV9	.	TGTGCCAGCAGTCCTGACGGGACTCCCCCCTACGAGCAGTACTTC	CASSPDGTPPYEQYF
TRBJ2-1	.	TRBV6-1	.	TGTGCCAGCAGTGACCTACTCGTCGGCTCCTACAATGAGCAGTTCTTC	CASSDLLVGSYNEQFF
TRBJ1-3	.	TRBV6-5	.	TGTGCCAGCAGACTACTCTCTGGAAACACCATATATTTT	CASRLLSGNTIYF
TRBJ1-5	.	TRBV27	.	TGTGCCAGCAGTCCCAGACAGCCAAGTCTGGGTCAGCCCCAGCATTTT	CASSPRQPSLGQPQHF
TRBJ1-1	.	TRBV5-4	.	TGTGCCAGCAGCCCAGGGGCTTACACTGAAGCTTTCTTT	CASSPGAYTEAFF
TRBJ2-3	TRBD2	TRBV6-1	many	TGTGCCAGCAGTGTCCTAGCGGGGGATGCAGATACGCAGTATTTT	CASSVLAGDADTQYF
TRBJ2-7	TRBD2	TRBV5-4	.	TGTGCCAGCGGACTGAGGCTAGCGGGATATGATGAGCAGTACTTC	CASGLRLAGYDEQYF
TRBJ2-4	TRBD1	TRBV7-9	few	TGTGCCAGCAGCCTAGTGCTGGGGGGGACAGGGGCTAAAAACATTCAGTACTTC	CASSLVLGGTGAKNIQYF
TRBJ2-3	.	TRBV2	once	TGTGCCAGCAGTGAACGGGGGAGCACAGATACGCAGTATTTT	CASSERGSTDTQYF
TRBJ2-1	.	TRBV10-3	.	TGTGCCATCAGGGAGGCTCTAGGGGACTACAATGAGCAGTTCTTC	CAIREALGDYNEQFF
TRBJ2-7	TRBD1	TRBV18	few	TGTGCCAGCTCCCAGGGACAGGGGGCGCCGGGGCAGTACTTC	CASSQGQGAPGQYF
TRBJ1-3	TRBD1	TRBV25-1	.	TGTGCCAGCGTGGACACAGGGGCTGGAAACACCATATATTTT	CASVDTGAGNTIYF
TRBJ1-4	.	TRBV7-6	.	TGTGCCAGCAGCTTAGGGAGGGGAGCTAATGAAAAACTGTTTTTT	CASSLGRGANEKLFF
TRBJ2-1	.	TRBV7-2	.	TGTGCCAGCAGCTCACCTTCGGGGACCGACACCTTAAGGGGGAATGAGCAGTTCTTC	CASSSPSGTDTLRGNEQFF
TRBJ2-1	TRBD2	TRBV27	.	TGTGCCAGCACCGGGACTAGCATCAATGAGCAGTTCTTC	CASTGTSINEQFF
TRBJ2-7	.	TRBV4-3	.	TGCGCCAGCAGCCAAGAATGGGCGGGGGCGGGAGAGCAGTACTTC	CASSQEWAGAGEQYF
TRBJ2-1	.	TRBV11-3	.	TGTGCCAGCAGCTCCACAGGATACAATGAGCAGTTCTTC	CASSSTGYNEQFF
TRBJ1-3	.	TRBV4-1	medium-sized	TGCGCCAGCAGCCAAGAAGGGGGGGCGCGGAACACCATATATTTT	CASSQEGGARNTIYF
TRBJ2-5	TRBD2	TRBV4-1	few	TGCGCCAGCAGCCACGATGGGACTAGCGGGGGTGGAGAGACCCAGTACTTC	CASSHDGTSGGGETQYF
TRBJ1-5	TRBD1	TRBV28	.	TGTGCCAGCAGTTATACGACAGGGATGGTGGATCAGCCCCAGCATTTT	CASSYTTGMVDQPQHF
TRBJ1-3	.	TRBV27	.	TGTGCCAGCAGTCCCTACCAAGGGGCGCGAGGAAACACCATATATTTT	CASSPYQGARGNTIYF
TRBJ2-7	.	TRBV4-1	.	TGCGCCAGCAGTTTCTGGGCTCCCAACTCCTACGAGCAGTACTTC	CASSFWAPNSYEQYF
TRBJ2-2	.	TRBV5-1	.	TGCGCCAGCAGCTTGGGGACTTGGTCGTTTGCCGGGGAGCTGTTTTTT	CASSLGTWSFAGELFF
TRBJ1-4	.	TRBV7-8	.	TGTGCCAGCAGCTTAGGGGGAGGCAGGCGCAATGAAAAACTGTTTTTT	CASSLGGGRRNEKLFF
TRBJ1-2	.	TRBV11-3	.	TGTGCCAGCAGCTTACTCCCTTCCTATGGCTACACCTTC	CASSLLPSYGYTF
TRBJ1-5	.	TRBV29-1	.	TGCAGCGTTGGCTTATCGGGTCAGCCCCAGCATTTT	CSVGLSGQPQHF
TRBJ2-1	TRBD2	TRBV5-1	.	TGCGCCAGCAGCCAAGGACTAGCGGGAGTGGGTGAGCAGTTCTTC	CASSQGLAGVGEQFF
TRBJ2-1	TRBD1	TRBV5-6	.	TGTGCCAGCAGCTATGGAGGGACAGGGAACTACAATGAGCAGTTCTTC	CASSYGGTGNYNEQFF
TRBJ1-1	.	TRBV5-4	.	TGTGCCAGCAGCCCCAAGGGGGGGGACACTGAAGCTTTCTTT	CASSPKGGDTEAFF
TRBJ2-1	.	TRBV7-3	.	TGTGCCAGCAGCTTAATCGGGGTAGGCTCCTACAATGAGCAGTTCTTC	CASSLIGVGSYNEQFF
TRBJ1-3	.	TRBV15	.	TGTGCCACCAGCAGAGCCTCACTCTCTGGAAACACCATATATTTT	CATSRASLSGNTIYF
TRBJ2-3	TRBD2	TRBV27	.	TGTGCCAGCAGTTCCCCCGGGACTAGCGGGGTGCCAACGACGCAGTATTTT	CASSSPGTSGVPTTQYF
TRBJ2-3	.	TRBV27	.	TGTGCCAGCAGTTTAGGGTTACAGGGTTTAACAGATACGCAGTATTTT	CASSLGLQGLTDTQYF
TRBJ2-7	.	TRBV27	once	TGTGCCAGTAAAGCGAGCTGGGGACAACTATACGAGCAGTACTTC	CASKASWGQLYEQYF
TRBJ2-3	TRBD2	TRBV7-9	.	TGTGCCAGCAGCCTCCGCGGGAGGGAGACGCAGTATTTT	CASSLRGRETQYF
TRBJ2-7	TRBD2	TRBV9	.	TGTGCCAGCAGCGAACGAAGCGGGAAGTACGAGCAGTACTTC	CASSERSGKYEQYF
TRBJ1-5	.	TRBV6-1	.	TGTGCCAGCAGTGAAATTAACAGTGCACAGCCCCAGCATTTT	CASSEINSAQPQHF
TRBJ2-6	.	TRBV9	.	TGTGCCAGCAGCGGTCGGATGAGACAGAGAATCTCTGGGGCCAACGTCCTGACTTTC	CASSGRMRQRISGANVLTF
TRBJ2-3	.	TRBV5-1	.	TGCGCCAGCAGCTATGGGGGCACTAGCACAGATACGCAGTATTTT	CASSYGGTSTDTQYF
TRBJ2-1	.	TRBV29-1	.	TGCAGCGTTGATGGGCAGGGCTACAATGAGCAGTTCTTC	CSVDGQGYNEQFF
TRBJ1-5	.	TRBV6-1	.	TGTGCCAGCAGTGAAGGGACAGCCTCGAGCGGGCCCCAGCATTTT	CASSEGTASSGPQHF
TRBJ1-2	.	TRBV29-1	.	TGCAGCGTTGTAGAGGGGGGCTATGGCTACACCTTC	CSVVEGGYGYTF
TRBJ2-7	TRBD1	TRBV6-5	.	TGTGCCAGCAGTCGGGACAGGGGGAGCTCCTACGAGCAGTACTTC	CASSRDRGSSYEQYF